Presented here are 14 T cell receptor beta chains from one specimen sequenced in a study of neurological immune-mediated disorders (dated by TCRdb to between 2019 and 2020). The library was built by means of 5' RACE. The sequencing machine was an Illumina HiSeq 2500. The raw public data were reprocessed by TCRdb itself: fastp quality trimming at Q25, MiXCR clonotype calling, in-frame beta chains only. Rows are combined by CDR3 protein, so each entry shows the most common genes and DNA. A total of 46,000 or so distinct CDR3 sequences appear in this sample, roughly 4.1% of them only once. The top ten clones comprise 5.7% of the sample. Sequenced sample: PBMCs. The receptor source for this set is a woman in her sixties with multiple sclerosis.

In this sample, this clonotype turned up many times. V and J are TRBV10-3 and TRBJ2-6; 7 bases fit TRBD1. The germline gives CDR1 ENHRY, CDR2 SYGVKD. The V and J ends lost 4 bases and 2 bases, in that order; junction bases with no gene match: 2. The CDR3 loop spans 15 amino acids. The CDR3 sequence is CAISVDRAGANVLTF. CDR3 DNA: TGTGCCATCAGTGTAGACAGGGCTGGGGCCAACGTCCTGACTTTC.

The chain carries TRBV7-3 and TRBJ2-1, with D possibly matching TRBD2 (6 bases). This CDR3 has 15 amino acids. Deletions cut 2 bases from V and 2 bases from J, with 10 bases between. Germline CDR1 SGHTA, CDR2 FQGTGA. CDR3 loop: CASSLDPGAYNEQFF. In nucleotides, the CDR3 is TGTGCCAGCAGCTTAGACCCGGGGGCCTACAATGAGCAGTTCTTC.

About this clonotype itself: A much more abundant neighbour one base away suggests this may be a read error. The V gene is TRBV9, the J gene TRBJ2-2, with 7 bases that match TRBD1. The CDR3 runs to 15 residues. Germline CDR1 is SGDLS and CDR2 is YYNGEE. CDR3 protein: CVSSTGTDNTGELFF. The CDR3 DNA follows: TGTGTCAGCAGCACCGGGACAGATAACACCGGGGAGCTGTTTTTT.

At least ten counts were recorded for this clonotype. At one end, the junction sequence differs from germline, possibly due to a read error. V is TRBV28 and J is TRBJ1-5; D call uncertain. CDR1 is MDHEN and CDR2 is SYDVKM in the germline V gene. The CDR3 totals 14 residues. The CDR3 nucleotides read TGTGCCAGCAGGCCGGGAGGGAGCACTCAGCCCCAGCATTTT. It codes for CASRPGGSTQPQHF.

V usage is TRBV2 and J usage is TRBJ2-5, with 8 bases identical to TRBD1. The CDR3 spans 14 residues. The V and J ends lost 6 bases and 9 bases, in that order; junction bases with no gene match: 12. Germline-derived CDR1 and CDR2 are SNHLY and FYNNEI. For the CDR3, the DNA is TGTGCCAGCAGGCGCGACAGGGGCTCGGGGGCCCAGTACTTC. Protein sequence: CASRRDRGSGAQYF.

The sample holds many counts of this clonotype. The chain employs TRBV5-1 and TRBJ1-2, with D uncertain. V was cut by 0 bases and J by 0 bases, with 9 bases left in between. CDR1 and CDR2 (germline): SGHRS, YFSETQ. The CDR3 is 15 residues long. The CDR3 protein is CASSLEPTTNYGYTF. DNA of the CDR3: TGCGCCAGCAGCTTGGAGCCGACAACTAACTATGGCTACACCTTC.

This clonotype was seen a handful of times. The chain joins TRBV7-2 to TRBJ2-3; TRBD1 agrees at 7 bases. This CDR3 has 14 residues. V lost 0 bases, J lost 3 bases, and 0 bases stayed unmatched. Germline values: CDR1 SGHTA, CDR2 FQGNSA. CDR3 coding DNA: TGTGCCAGCAGCTTAGCACAGGGGACAGATACGCAGTATTTT. Residues: CASSLAQGTDTQYF.

This clonotype was counted at least ten times. This chain links TRBV12-3 or TRBV12-4 with TRBJ1-2; D is unclear. Trimming cost V 1 base and J 0 bases, with 6 bases left between them. The CDR3 has 14 amino acids. CDR3 bases: TGTGCCAGCAGTTTAGTGGGAGCTAACTATGGCTACACCTTC. Amino acids: CASSLVGANYGYTF.

This clonotype was observed a few times. The genes are TRBV6-5 and TRBJ2-3, with D hard to call. This CDR3 has 14 amino acids. The germline V gene has CDR1 MNHEY and CDR2 SVGAGI. Trimming took 6 bases from V and 5 from J, leaving 15 bases between them. As DNA, the CDR3 is TGTGCCAGCAGCAAGGCGGCTGTAAAAGATACGCAGTATTTT. Protein sequence: CASSKAAVKDTQYF.

This clonotype was seen ten or more times. V is TRBV20-1 and J is TRBJ1-4; 7 positions match TRBD1. V lost 3 bases to trimming and J lost 5 bases; unmatched junction nucleotides: 12. The length of the CDR3 is 16 residues. CDR1 is DFQATT and CDR2 is SNEGSKA in the germline V gene (reference sequence). CDR3 region: CSASDLRQGLNEKLFF. CDR3 in DNA: TGCAGTGCTAGCGACTTAAGACAGGGACTAAATGAAAAACTGTTTTTT.

This clonotype was picked up many times. This chain uses TRBV7-2 with TRBJ1-2; D might be TRBD1 (6 bases). Trimming took off 5 bases at V and 5 bases at J, with 21 bases between the two ends. CDR3 size: 16 residues. Germline CDR1 and CDR2: SGHTA and FQGNSA. This chain's CDR3 is CASSPPAGDVGYGYTF. The DNA for the CDR3 is TGTGCCAGCAGCCCCCCGGCAGGGGACGTAGGGTATGGCTACACCTTC.

This clonotype was recorded at least ten times. This chain joins TRBV4-3 and TRBJ2-2; possibly TRBD2 for D (6 bases). Germline V lookup: CDR1 LGHNA, CDR2 YSLEER. The V and J ends lost 4 bases and 6 bases respectively, with 12 bases between them. The CDR3 is 14 amino acids. CDR3 residues: CASSRLVSAGELFF. The CDR3, as DNA: TGCGCCAGCAGCCGACTAGTTTCGGCCGGGGAGCTGTTTTTT.

This clonotype occurred many times. The rearrangement joins TRBV20-1 to TRBJ2-1; D unclear. Per germline, CDR1 DFQATT and CDR2 SNEGSKA (reference sequence). With 1 base removed from V and 0 bases from J, the gap between germline ends came to 7 bases. This CDR3 is 14 amino acids long. CDR3 region: CSARGHSSYNEQFF. For the CDR3, the DNA is TGCAGTGCTAGAGGACATAGCTCCTACAATGAGCAGTTCTTC.

The table lists this clonotype with many counts. The V and J genes are TRBV20-1 and TRBJ2-3, with 8 bases fitting TRBD2. This CDR3 has 14 amino acids. Germline V gene data show CDR1 as DFQATT and CDR2 as SNEGSKA (reference sequence). V lost 6 bases and J lost 1; bases outside the gene matches: 6. The CDR3 DNA reads as TGCAGTGCGGGAAAAGCGGGGGGCACAGATACGCAGTATTTT. Amino acids: CSAGKAGGTDTQYF.